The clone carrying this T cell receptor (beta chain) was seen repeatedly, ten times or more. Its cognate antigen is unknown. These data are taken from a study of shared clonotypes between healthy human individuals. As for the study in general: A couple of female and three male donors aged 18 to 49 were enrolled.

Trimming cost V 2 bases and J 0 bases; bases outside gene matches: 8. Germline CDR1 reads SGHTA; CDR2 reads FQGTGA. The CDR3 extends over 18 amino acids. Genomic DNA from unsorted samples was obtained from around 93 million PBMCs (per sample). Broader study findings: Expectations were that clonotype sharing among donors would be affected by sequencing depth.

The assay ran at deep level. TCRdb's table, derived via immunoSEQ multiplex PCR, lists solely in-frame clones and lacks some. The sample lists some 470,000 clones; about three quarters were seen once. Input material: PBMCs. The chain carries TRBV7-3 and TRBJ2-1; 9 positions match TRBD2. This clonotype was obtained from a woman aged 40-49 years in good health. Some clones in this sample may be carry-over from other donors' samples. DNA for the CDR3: TGTGCCAGCAGCTTAGGGGGCGGGAGGGCCCTCTCCTACAATGAGCAGTTCTTC. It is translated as CASSLGGGRALSYNEQFF.